The 21 T cell receptor beta chains given below trace back to one sample, sequenced in a study of CD8+ T cells in alopecia areata. Sequencing templates came from extracted RNA that was reverse transcribed into cDNA. Only in-frame clones appear in the TCRdb table, and some are missing; sequencing was by immunoSEQ multiplex PCR. The repertoire holds 110,000 or so clones, with around 61% as singletons. Sequenced: CD4+ T cells sorted from blood. The receptors were gathered from a human donor in good health.

V gene TRBV4-2 combines with J gene TRBJ1-1; TRBD1 aligns across 9 bases. The CDR3 has 16 amino acids. The germline CDR1 and CDR2 sequences are LGHNA and YNFKEQ. V was pared by 4 bases and J by 1 base, with 7 bases of the junction left unmatched. In DNA, the CDR3 is TGTGCCAGCAGCCCCTCACAGGGGGCGGAGAACACTGAAGCTTTCTTT. Translated: CASSPSQGAENTEAFF.

The count of this clone is one. The chain joins TRBV6-5 to TRBJ2-1; 7 bases align to TRBD2. The junction had 4 bases not matched to a gene; V was cut back by 7 bases and J by 1 base. In germline, CDR1 is MNHEY, CDR2 SVGAGI. The CDR3 totals 14 residues. The CDR3 coding sequence is TGTGCCAGCAAGACGGGACTATCCTACAATGAGCAGTTCTTC. Translation gives CASKTGLSYNEQFF.

This rearrangement joins TRBV7-8 to TRBJ1-5; D uncertain. CDR3 size: 14 residues. V lost 2 bases, J lost 4 bases, and 9 bases lay in between. Germline V gives CDR1 SGHVS, CDR2 FQNEAQ. The CDR3 coding sequence is TGTGCCAGCAGCTTACCAAGGTTAAATCAGCCCCAGCATTTT. Translating it yields CASSLPRLNQPQHF.

This clone showed up just once. The chain combines TRBV15 with TRBJ2-7, with a tentative D call TRBD2 (6 bases). CDR1 is LNHNV, CDR2 YYDKDF, per germline (reference sequence). The germline V and J ends were trimmed by 1 base and 5 bases, with 15 bases remaining between them. There are 15 residues in the CDR3. The CDR3 nucleotides read TGTGCCACCAGCAGAGTCCGGGACTCTAGACACGAGCAGTACTTC. It is translated as CATSRVRDSRHEQYF.

The table lists this clone with a few counts. This chain joins TRBV18 and TRBJ1-4; 8 bases are a match to TRBD1. From germline, CDR1 is KGHSH and CDR2 LQKENI. The CDR3 is made up of 15 amino acids. J gave up 4 bases and V 4 bases, and 5 bases lay outside the gene matches. CDR3 protein: CASSHPTGVNEKLFF. CDR3 coding DNA: TGTGCCAGCTCACACCCGACAGGGGTTAATGAAAAACTGTTTTTT.

The genes are TRBV29-1 and TRBJ2-7, with 9 bases lining up with TRBD1. CDR1 is SQVTM, CDR2 ANQGSEA, per germline. The CDR3 is made up of 18 amino acids. V lost 6 bases, J lost 0 bases, and 18 bases stayed unmatched. Here the CDR3 DNA reads TGCAGCGTCCCAGAGGTTACAGGGGGCTTTGGAATCTCCTACGAGCAGTACTTC. Translation gives CSVPEVTGGFGISYEQYF.

The rearrangement links TRBV6-5 to TRBJ2-7; D might be TRBD1 (5 bases). Germline values: CDR1 MNHEY, CDR2 SVGAGI. V was shortened by 5 bases and J by 2 bases, with 13 bases between the two germline ends. The CDR3 sequence is 14 residues long. CDR3 in DNA: TGTGCCAGCAGTGAGGTGTGGGGCACCTACGAGCAGTACTTC. It specifies CASSEVWGTYEQYF.

The chain carries TRBV15 and TRBJ1-1, with D unresolved. V shed 0 bases and J shed 5 bases, with 16 bases lying between them. CDR3 size: 16 residues. From germline, CDR1 is LNHNV and CDR2 YYDKDF (reference sequence). CDR3 loop: CATSRDARESWTEAFF. The CDR3 DNA is TGTGCCACCAGCAGAGATGCCCGGGAGAGTTGGACTGAAGCTTTCTTT.

V and J are TRBV29-1 and TRBJ1-1; a possible D gene is TRBD1 (5 bases). Germline assignment: CDR1 SQVTM and CDR2 ANQGSEA. V lost 6 bases to trimming and J lost 1 base, with 12 bases between them. The CDR3 has 13 residues. The DNA of the CDR3 is TGCAGCGTCACAGGTGGGCCGAACACTGAAGCTTTCTTT. Residues: CSVTGGPNTEAFF.

To note about this clone: Other DNA sequences from this sample encode an identical CDR3 as well. The gene calls are TRBV2 and TRBJ1-5; D is uncertain. V dropped 1 base and J dropped 6 bases, with 4 bases sitting between them. Germline V gene sequence: CDR1 SNHLY, CDR2 FYNNEI. CDR3 length: 12 residues. The CDR3 nucleotides read TGTGCCAGCAGTGAAGAGGTTCAGCCCCAGCATTTT. It translates to CASSEEVQPQHF.

V and J are TRBV7-6 and TRBJ1-6; 8 bases line up with TRBD1. CDR3 length: 16 amino acids. V lost 2 bases and J lost 8; bases outside the gene matches: 8. Looked up from germline, CDR1 is SGHVS and CDR2 is FNYEAQ. The CDR3 region has the DNA TGTGCCAGCAGCTTACTCCCCGGGACAGGCGATTCACCCCTCCACTTT. This translates into CASSLLPGTGDSPLHF.

V usage is TRBV5-1 and J usage is TRBJ1-4; D may be TRBD1 (5 bases). The length of the CDR3 is 13 residues. Looked up from germline, CDR1 is SGHRS and CDR2 is YFSETQ. V was shortened by 3 bases and J by 5 bases, with 8 bases between the two germline ends. The CDR3 nucleotides are TGCGCCAGCAGCTCGGCAGGGAATGAAAAACTGTTTTTT. Residues: CASSSAGNEKLFF.

The V and J genes are TRBV7-2 and TRBJ2-5; 8 bases align to TRBD2. The germline gives CDR1 SGHTA, CDR2 FQGNSA. The CDR3 totals 15 residues. J lost 2 bases, V lost 5 bases, and 7 bases had no gene match. CDR3 sequence: CASSISGVRQETQYF. The CDR3 DNA sequence: TGTGCCAGCAGCATTAGCGGGGTTAGGCAAGAGACCCAGTACTTC.

The V and J genes are TRBV2 and TRBJ1-5; 7 bases agree with TRBD1. CDR3 length: 15 amino acids. The J segment lost 1 base and the V segment lost 5 bases, leaving 5 bases of the junction unmatched. Germline V gene lookup returns CDR1 SNHLY and CDR2 FYNNEI. This CDR3 reads CASSRQGLSNQPQHF. The CDR3 DNA is TGTGCCAGCAGTCGACAGGGTCTGAGCAATCAGCCCCAGCATTTT.

CDR3 coding DNA: TGTGCCAGTAGTATCTGGGAAGATTCACCCCTCCACTTT. It yields the protein CASSIWEDSPLHF. The chain joins TRBV19 to TRBJ1-6; no firm D call. Germline-derived CDR1 and CDR2 are LNHDA and SQIVND (reference sequence). V was cut by 3 bases and J by 8 bases, with 8 bases left in between. The CDR3 is 13 amino acids.

The chain combines TRBV5-1 with TRBJ1-6, with no clear D. CDR3 length: 14 amino acids. From germline, CDR1 is SGHRS and CDR2 YFSETQ. V was trimmed by 4 bases and J by 8 bases, leaving 13 bases between them. CDR3 sequence reads: CASSQEGLYSPLHF. As DNA, the CDR3 is TGCGCCAGCAGCCAGGAAGGCCTCTATTCACCCCTCCACTTT.

The chain combines TRBV25-1 with TRBJ2-5, with D hard to call. Trimming left V 2 bases short and J 5 bases short, with 12 bases between. This CDR3 has 14 residues. Germline V gene data show CDR1 as MGHDK and CDR2 as SYGVNS. CDR3 nucleotides: TGTGCCAGCAGTGAAGGGCAGATCGGGGAGACCCAGTACTTC. It translates to CASSEGQIGETQYF.

The genes are TRBV15 and TRBJ2-3; D gene unclear. Germline CDR1 reads LNHNV; CDR2 reads YYDKDF (reference sequence). The CDR3 loop spans 12 amino acids. V was shortened by 4 bases and J by 4 bases, with 6 bases between the two germline ends. CDR3 DNA: TGTGCCACCAGCAAACACGCAGATACGCAGTATTTT. Translated: CATSKHADTQYF.

The rearrangement uses TRBV29-1 and TRBJ2-7, with TRBD2 as a possible D gene (6 bases). Per the germline V gene, CDR1 is SQVTM and CDR2 is ANQGSEA. The CDR3 has 13 residues. Trimming took off 7 bases at V and 1 base at J, with 14 bases between the two ends. CDR3 protein: CSAQEGLSYEQYF. CDR3 coding DNA: TGCAGCGCCCAGGAGGGACTGTCCTACGAGCAGTACTTC.

The chain employs TRBV29-1 and TRBJ2-2; 8 positions agree with TRBD1. Germline CDR1 and CDR2: SQVTM and ANQGSEA. Unmatched junction bases numbered 10, after V lost 7 bases and J lost 6 bases. CDR3 length: 14 amino acids. The CDR3 loop reads CSATGQGKAGELFF. Written as DNA, the CDR3 is TGCAGCGCTACCGGACAGGGCAAGGCCGGGGAGCTGTTTTTT.

J is TRBJ2-5 and V is TRBV15; D may be TRBD1 (6 bases). V was clipped by 0 bases and J by 5 bases, with 13 bases between them. This CDR3 contains 15 residues. The germline CDR1 and CDR2 sequences are LNHNV and YYDKDF (reference sequence). The CDR3 sequence is CATSRDLGAGETQYF. CDR3 DNA sequence: TGTGCCACCAGCAGAGATCTGGGGGCCGGGGAGACCCAGTACTTC.